Only one count was recorded for the clone carrying this TCR beta chain. The antigen is undetermined. Amplification used 60 Vbeta primers and 13 Jbeta primers. Produced via immunoSEQ multiplex PCR; TCRdb's table is partial and in-frame only. The table shows 150,000 to 200,000 clones, with 77% occurring only once. Those who donated were healthy bone marrow donors. These data come from a study of cytomegalovirus exposure and HLA in healthy donors. Study-wide results and caveats: A few chains linked to CMV were shown in vitro to be specific for CMV antigens. Researchers reported in a later analysis that a missense DCLRE1C variant was tied to TCR beta V- and J-gene trimming.

The TCR originated in a woman aged 30 to 39 in good health and CMV-seropositive. Sequenced sample: PBMCs.

The CDR3 loop reads CAIRGTGVSGEKLFF. CDR3 in DNA: TGTGCCATCAGAGGAACGGGGGTTTCGGGTGAAAAACTGTTTTTT. This sequence joins TRBV10-3 and TRBJ1-4; D perhaps matches TRBD1 (5 bases). The germline CDR1 and CDR2 sequences are ENHRY and SYGVKD. The CDR3 length is 15 residues. V lost 6 bases to trimming and J lost 7 bases, with 18 bases between them.